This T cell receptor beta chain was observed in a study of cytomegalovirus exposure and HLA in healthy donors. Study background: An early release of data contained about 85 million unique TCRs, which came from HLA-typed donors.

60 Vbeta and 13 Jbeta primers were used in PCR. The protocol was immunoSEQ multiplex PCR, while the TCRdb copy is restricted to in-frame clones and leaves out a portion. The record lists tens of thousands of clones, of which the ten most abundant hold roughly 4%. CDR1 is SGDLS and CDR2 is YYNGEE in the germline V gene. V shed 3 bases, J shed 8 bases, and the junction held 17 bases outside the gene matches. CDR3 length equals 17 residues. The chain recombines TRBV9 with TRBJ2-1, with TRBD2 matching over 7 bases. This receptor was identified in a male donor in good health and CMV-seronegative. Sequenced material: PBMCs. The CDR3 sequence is CASSGLHGGGPGYEQFF. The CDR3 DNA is TGTGCCAGCAGCGGCCTTCACGGGGGAGGGCCGGGCTATGAGCAGTTCTTC. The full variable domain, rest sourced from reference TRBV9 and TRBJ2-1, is DSGVTQTPKHLITATGQRVTLRCSPRSGDLSVYWYQQSLDQGLQFLIQYYNGEERAKGNILERFSAQQFPDLHSELNLSSLELGDSALYFCASSGLHGGGPGYEQFFGPGTRLTVL.